This T cell receptor (beta chain) came from a study of cytomegalovirus exposure and HLA in healthy donors. Study-level findings and limits: Other equally common chains were less clonally expanded than HLA-associated TCR beta chains, a later analysis showed. What was likely a sequencing artifact was a cluster of highly shared sequence variants.

As concerns this clone: Antigen unknown.

The primer mix had 60 Vbeta and 13 Jbeta primers. Assay used: immunoSEQ multiplex PCR; TCRdb lists only in-frame clones, some missing. The table records over 120,000 clones, roughly 79% of them present only once. The material sequenced was PBMCs. This TCR came from a man aged 25 to 40 in good health and CMV-seropositive.

CDR3 bases: TGTGCCAGCAGCAGAGGGGGCGGGACCAGGGGCGAGCAGTACTTC. Translated: CASSRGGGTRGEQYF. The chain employs TRBV7-2 and TRBJ2-7; weak D call: TRBD1 (7 bases). V lost 5 bases, J lost 6 bases, and 20 bases lay in between. This CDR3 is built from 15 residues. Germline CDR1 SGHTA, CDR2 FQGNSA.